The 19 T cell receptor beta chains given below trace back to one sample, sequenced in a study of CXCR3-negative and CXCR3-positive naive CD8 T cells. Study conclusions and caveats: Hydrophobicity of TRB CDR3s was greater in CXCR3-positive naive cells than in CXCR3-negative naive cells.

The study made its TRB cDNA libraries by 5' RACE, adding UMI labels. Reanalyzing the 5' RACE reads, TCRdb keeps one entry per CDR3 protein, without DNA. Across 4,000 to 6,000 distinct CDR3 sequences, the top ten clones capture 1.4% of the sample. For these receptors, no antigen is known. What was sequenced was naive CXCR3+ CD8+ T cells from blood. This sample's subset: CD45RO-CCR7+CD27+CD95- naive CD8+ T cells expressing CXCR3 (TNR3+). The receptors were gathered from a human donor in good health. Some clones in this sample may be carry-over from other donors' samples.

This chain connects TRBV13 to TRBJ2-1. CDR1 PRHDT and CDR2 FYEKMQ come from the germline V gene (reference sequence). This CDR3 region has 17 residues. The CDR3 is CASSLDSAVNSYNEQFF. Full variable domain (remainder filled in from reference TRBV13 and TRBJ2-1): AAGVIQSPRHLIKEKRETATLKCYPIPRHDTVYWYQQGPGQDPQFLISFYEKMQSDKGSIPDRFSAQQFSDYHSELNMSSLELGDSALYFCASSLDSAVNSYNEQFFGPGTRLTVL.

This clonotype is labeled medium-sized based on frequency. This rearrangement joins TRBV29-1 to TRBJ1-1. Per the germline V gene, CDR1 is SQVTM and CDR2 is ANQGSEA. This CDR3 is 14 amino acids long. CDR3: CSVDGVEMNTEAFF.

The chain couples TRBV4-2 to TRBJ1-2. This CDR3 is 11 amino acids long. CDR1 and CDR2 (germline): LGHNA, YNFKEQ. Here the CDR3 reads CASSQDGGYTF.

This clonotype is called medium-sized (0.01 to 0.1%) based on its frequency. The chain employs TRBV12-3 or TRBV12-4 and TRBJ2-2; lacking DNA, the TRBD2 call made by TCRdb goes unchecked. The length of the CDR3 is 15 residues. The CDR3 sequence is CASRDFQANTGELFF.

This clonotype is deemed medium-sized by its frequency. The genes are TRBV11-1 and TRBJ2-7. There are 13 residues in the CDR3. The germline V gene encodes CDR1 SGHAT and CDR2 FQDESV (reference sequence). The CDR3: CASSSRWSYEQYF.

This chain connects TRBV2 to TRBJ2-1. Germline lookup yields CDR1 SNHLY and CDR2 FYNNEI. The CDR3 spans 16 residues. The CDR3 sequence is CASSSDLHLPYNEQFF.

V is TRBV29-1 and J is TRBJ2-5; the D call of TRBD1 rests on TCRdb alone, since no DNA is present to check it. CDR3 size: 14 residues. The V gene's germline CDR1 is SQVTM and CDR2 ANQGSEA. The CDR3: CSVEGQGQAETQYF.

The rearrangement links TRBV29-1 to TRBJ2-3; TCRdb's assignment of TRBD2 cannot be checked, as there is no DNA. This CDR3 is 14 amino acids long. Germline V lookup: CDR1 SQVTM, CDR2 ANQGSEA. CDR3 loop: CSVEVGLAGDTQYF.

This rearrangement joins TRBV6-5 to TRBJ2-3; the TRBD1 assignment by TCRdb is unverifiable without DNA. In germline, CDR1 is MNHEY, CDR2 SVGAGI. The CDR3 has 17 amino acids. The CDR3 sequence is CASSYTPGPRITDTQYF.

This clonotype ranks as medium-sized in terms of frequency. V is TRBV20-1 and J is TRBJ1-5. The germline CDR1 and CDR2 sequences are DFQATT and SNEGSKA (reference sequence). The CDR3 runs 17 residues. The CDR3: CSARDGGRERLDQPQHF.

By frequency, this clonotype registers medium-sized (0.01 to 0.1%). CDR3 amino acids: CASSFRGQGVDGDTEAFF. The V and J genes are TRBV7-9 and TRBJ1-1; TCRdb's D call, TRBD1, is unchecked because there is no DNA. Germline V lookup: CDR1 SEHNR, CDR2 FQNEAQ (reference sequence). The CDR3 has 18 amino acids.

This chain joins TRBV5-6 and TRBJ2-2. There are 15 residues in the CDR3. Germline V CDR1 and CDR2: SGHDT, YYEEEE. The CDR3 sequence is CASSSPVQNTGELFF.

Measured by frequency, this clonotype is medium-sized (0.01 to 0.1%). This chain joins TRBV20-1 and TRBJ2-7. The CDR3 loop spans 13 amino acids. Germline V gene lookup returns CDR1 DFQATT and CDR2 SNEGSKA (reference sequence). The CDR3 region is CSARERSTYEQYF.

Considering frequency, this clonotype is medium-sized. The J gene is TRBJ2-7, the V gene TRBV20-1; TCRdb names TRBD1, which stays unverified in the absence of DNA. The CDR3 is made up of 13 amino acids. CDR1 is DFQATT and CDR2 is SNEGSKA in the germline V gene (reference sequence). The CDR3 region is CSASPRETYEQYF.

According to its frequency, this clonotype is medium-sized. This chain links TRBV25-1 with TRBJ1-4; TCRdb returns TRBD1, unconfirmable since there is no DNA. Germline V lookup: CDR1 MGHDK, CDR2 SYGVNS. The CDR3 covers 13 residues. The CDR3 here is CASSETGNEKLFF.

This chain uses TRBV5-1 with TRBJ1-1; TCRdb indicates TRBD1, and absent DNA this call remains unverified. This CDR3 has 16 amino acids. Germline CDR1 is SGHRS and CDR2 is YFSETQ. The CDR3 protein is CASSFPPGETNTEAFF. Using reference TRBV5-1 and TRBJ1-1 for the parts outside the CDR3, the full variable domain is KAGVTQTPRYLIKTRGQQVTLSCSPISGHRSVSWYQQTPGQGLQFLFEYFSETQRNKGNFPGRFSGRQFSNSRSEMNVSTLELGDSALYLCASSFPPGETNTEAFFGQGTRLTVV.

The gene calls are TRBV20-1 and TRBJ2-1; TCRdb selects TRBD2, and the lack of DNA leaves this call unchecked. The CDR3 runs 15 residues. The germline CDR1 and CDR2 sequences are DFQATT and SNEGSKA (reference sequence). The CDR3 sequence is CSAVSRGGVFGEQFF.

The chain uses TRBV5-1 and TRBJ2-7; the D gene TCRdb calls, TRBD2, cannot be checked with no DNA. CDR3 length: 13 amino acids. In germline, CDR1 is SGHRS, CDR2 YFSETQ. The CDR3 protein is CASSKDFSYEQYF.

This clonotype is identified as medium-sized from frequency. The chain couples TRBV2 to TRBJ2-1. The length of the CDR3 is 11 residues. CDR1 SNHLY and CDR2 FYNNEI come from the germline V gene. CDR3: CASSDQEEQFF.